The 20 T cell receptor beta chains listed next were all sequenced from one sample in a study of metastatic and nonmetastatic thyroid tumors. No patient received treatment before thyroid surgery. With MiXCR, TCRdb reprocessed the PCR reads. The profile shows 25,000 to 30,000 clones, 3.7% of them singletons. The source material was blood. The receptor set was obtained from a male donor with papillary thyroid cancer or a benign thyroid nodule (not recorded which). Some clones in this sample may be carry-over from other donors' samples.

Points on this clone: The CDR3 does not close with the conserved phenylalanine or tryptophan, likely indicating a read error. The limits of the CDR3 on the DNA are not certain, so only TCRdb's listed CDR3 is given. V and J are TRBV5-1 and TRBJ2-3; the table's D call, TRBD2, has no DNA check behind it. Including both end residues, the CDR3 is 15 amino acids long. CDR1 and CDR2 from the germline V gene are SGHRS and YFSETQ. The CDR3 here is CASSSGTSVTDTHYI.

This clone was recorded many times. At one end, the junction sequence differs from germline, possibly due to a read error. V is TRBV20-1 and J is TRBJ1-1; TRBD1 matches at 8 bases. This CDR3 comprises 13 residues. Germline CDR1 is DFQATT and CDR2 is SNEGSKA (reference sequence). For the CDR3, the DNA is TGCAGTGCTAGTGACCCCGGACAGGGACAGTGGATCTTT. As protein: CSASDPGQGQWIF.

The chain uses TRBV15 and TRBJ1-5, with D perhaps matching TRBD1 (5 bases). CDR1 is LNHNV and CDR2 is YYDKDF in the germline V gene (reference sequence). V shed 5 bases and J shed 0 bases, with 17 bases lying between them. This CDR3 contains 17 residues. This CDR3 is CATSGGLCRSSNQPQHF. For the CDR3, the DNA is TGTGCCACCAGCGGGGGTTTGTGCAGAAGTAGCAATCAGCCCCAGCATTTT.

This clone was counted only a few times. The rearrangement links TRBV11-3 to TRBJ1-2; D gene unclear. Germline CDR1 is SGHNT and CDR2 is YENEEA. The CDR3 is made up of 12 amino acids. Trimming cost V 0 bases and J 7 bases, with 6 bases left between them. This CDR3 reads CASSLEPSGYTF. In DNA form, the CDR3 reads TGTGCCAGCAGCTTAGAGCCCAGTGGCTACACCTTC.

This clone was seen a handful of times. The chain uses TRBV28 and TRBJ1-5, with D unresolved. V dropped 7 bases and J dropped 4 bases, with 8 bases sitting between them. The CDR3 covers 12 residues. Germline V lookup: CDR1 MDHEN, CDR2 SYDVKM. This CDR3 reads CASITMNQPQHF. In DNA, the CDR3 is TGTGCCAGCATAACGATGAATCAGCCCCAGCATTTT.

In its sample, this clone was seen a few times. The V and J genes are TRBV6-4 and TRBJ2-1; tentatively, D is TRBD1 or TRBD2 (5 bases each). There are 15 residues in the CDR3. V shed 0 bases and J shed 6 bases, with 12 bases lying between them. Germline-derived CDR1 and CDR2 are MRHNA and SNTAGT. The CDR3 coding sequence is TGTGCCAGCAGTGACTCGGGGGAATCGGCCAATGAGCAGTTCTTC. Protein sequence: CASSDSGESANEQFF.

Ten or more counts support this clone. This chain uses TRBV20-1 with TRBJ1-2, with D possibly being TRBD1 (5 bases). Germline V gene data show CDR1 as DFQATT and CDR2 as SNEGSKA (reference sequence). CDR3 length equals 13 residues. Trimming shortened V by 0 bases and J by 8 bases, and 13 bases separated the two germline ends. In DNA, the CDR3 is TGCAGTGCTAGAGATGGAGGGGTAAGCGGCTACACCTTC. As protein: CSARDGGVSGYTF.

This clone was found many times. V usage is TRBV2 and J usage is TRBJ1-1; D call uncertain. With 5 bases removed from V and 4 bases from J, the gap between germline ends came to 8 bases. CDR1 and CDR2 (germline): SNHLY, FYNNEI. This CDR3 comprises 12 residues. The CDR3 loop is CASSRDITEAFF. The CDR3 coding sequence is TGTGCCAGCAGTCGGGATATCACTGAAGCTTTCTTT.

This clone was found many times. This chain connects TRBV4-3 to TRBJ1-6; the D is unclear. The CDR3 totals 14 residues. V lost 2 bases to trimming and J lost 6 bases, with 8 bases between them. CDR1 is LGHNA and CDR2 is YSLEER in the germline V gene. The DNA of the CDR3 is TGCGCCAGCAGCCAATGGGGTAGTAATTCACCCCTCCACTTT. This encodes CASSQWGSNSPLHF.

J is TRBJ2-3 and V is TRBV12-3 or TRBV12-4; TRBD2 matches at 9 bases. V was pared by 4 bases and J by 4 bases, with 6 bases of the junction left unmatched. The CDR3 extends over 15 amino acids. Here the CDR3 reads CASSYSGSEADTQYF. The CDR3 nucleotides are TGTGCCAGCAGTTATAGCGGGAGTGAGGCAGATACGCAGTATTTT.

This clone was recorded at least ten times. CDR3 protein: CSARAPGKTSGEQFF. The CDR3 DNA is TGCAGTGCTAGAGCGCCGGGTAAGACATCAGGTGAGCAGTTCTTC. The chain recombines TRBV20-1 with TRBJ2-1; D is uncertain. There are 15 residues in the CDR3. Trimming left V 1 base short and J 9 bases short, with 19 bases between. Looked up from germline, CDR1 is DFQATT and CDR2 is SNEGSKA (reference sequence).

In this sample, this clone turned up many times. The J gene is TRBJ2-7, the V gene TRBV4-3; tentatively, D is TRBD2 (5 bases). The CDR3 is 14 residues long. V was pared by 3 bases and J by 4 bases, with 13 bases between. Germline V gene sequence: CDR1 LGHNA, CDR2 YSLEER. The CDR3 here is CASSQGVQLYEQYF. The CDR3 DNA reads as TGCGCCAGCAGCCAGGGAGTCCAGTTATACGAGCAGTACTTC.

In this sample, this clone is medium-sized. The CDR3: CASSRGQANYGYTF. In nucleotides, the CDR3 is TGTGCCAGCAGTCGGGGACAGGCTAACTATGGCTACACCTTC. This chain joins TRBV6-1 and TRBJ1-2; 8 nucleotides line up with TRBD1. With 5 bases clipped from V and 0 bases from J, the junction kept 2 bases outside the gene matches. Per the germline V gene, CDR1 is MNHNS and CDR2 is SASEGT. The CDR3 is 14 residues long.

There are many counts of this clone. The V and J genes are TRBV20-1 and TRBJ2-7; D might be TRBD1 (6 bases). Trimming took off 5 bases at V and 6 bases at J, with 17 bases between the two ends. Germline CDR1 reads DFQATT; CDR2 reads SNEGSKA (reference sequence). This CDR3 has 13 residues. The CDR3 protein is CSAQQTTGGEQYF. CDR3 in DNA: TGCAGTGCTCAGCAAACGACAGGCGGCGAGCAGTACTTC.

The CDR3 coding sequence is TGCGCCAGCGCCCTTAGGGGAGGGACAGATACGCAGTATTTT. It translates to CASALRGGTDTQYF. The chain recombines TRBV5-1 with TRBJ2-3; TRBD2 aligns across 7 bases. The germline gives CDR1 SGHRS, CDR2 YFSETQ. The CDR3 has 14 amino acids. V gave up 7 bases and J gave up 3 bases; unmatched junction bases: 8.

The sample holds many counts of this clone. The rearrangement uses TRBV4-2 and TRBJ1-3; maybe TRBD1 (5 bases). Germline values: CDR1 LGHNA, CDR2 YNFKEQ. There are 15 residues in the CDR3. Trimming shortened V by 4 bases and J by 0 bases, and 10 bases separated the two germline ends. CDR3 sequence reads: CASSPGGGSGNTIYF. CDR3 coding DNA: TGTGCCAGCAGCCCGGGGGGGGGCTCTGGAAACACCATATATTTT.

The J gene is TRBJ2-7, the V gene TRBV20-1, with D perhaps TRBD2 (5 bases). V lost 1 base, J lost 1 base, and 17 bases lay in between. CDR1 and CDR2 (germline): DFQATT, SNEGSKA (reference sequence). The CDR3 covers 16 residues. The CDR3 nucleotides read TGCAGTGCTAGAGTTGAGACTACTGCTGATTCCTACGAGCAGTACTTC. It yields the protein CSARVETTADSYEQYF.

The table lists this clone with many counts. The chain has TRBV5-6 and TRBJ2-2, with D perhaps matching TRBD1 (6 bases). CDR1 is SGHDT, CDR2 YYEEEE, per germline. Trimming pared 3 bases from V and 4 bases from J, leaving 10 bases between. This CDR3 has 14 amino acids. In nucleotides, the CDR3 is TGTGCCAGCAGCTACAGGGTGGGCACCGGGGAGCTGTTTTTT. Protein sequence: CASSYRVGTGELFF. Drawing the rest from reference TRBV5-6 and TRBJ2-2, the complete variable domain is DAGVTQSPTHLIKTRGQQVTLRCSPKSGHDTVSWYQQALGQGPQFIFQYYEEEERQRGNFPDRFSGHQFPNYSSELNVNALLLGDSALYLCASSYRVGTGELFFGEGSRLTVL.

This clone was found a few times. The V and J genes are TRBV6-1 and TRBJ2-7; no definite D call. With 3 bases removed from V and 2 bases from J, the gap between germline ends came to 14 bases. The CDR3 has 15 residues. Germline loops: CDR1 MNHNS, CDR2 SASEGT. In DNA form, the CDR3 reads TGTGCCAGCAGTGATCCCCGGTCAAGTCCCTACGAGCAGTACTTC. Translating gives CASSDPRSSPYEQYF.

This clone was observed a handful of times. The rearrangement joins TRBV6-2 or TRBV6-3 to TRBJ2-2; weak D call: TRBD2 (6 bases). There are 14 residues in the CDR3. V was clipped by 6 bases and J by 2 bases, with 10 bases between them. The germline gives CDR1 MNHEY, CDR2 SVGEGT. The CDR3 sequence is CASRRDFNTGELFF. CDR3 coding DNA: TGTGCCAGCAGAAGGGACTTTAACACCGGGGAGCTGTTTTTT.